Following are 30 T cell receptor beta chains from one sample sequenced in a study of T cells in Graves' hyperthyroidism and ophthalmopathy. The CDR3 regions of TCR beta were amplified from RNA transcripts. HTBI primers were employed in a first-round RT-PCR of the TCR CDR3. TCRdb analysed the multiplex PCR reads with MiXCR anew, one entry per CDR3 protein. The sample gives 350,000 to 500,000 distinct CDR3 sequences, roughly 13% of which show up once; about 5% is in the top ten. The sequenced sample consisted of blood. The receptor set was obtained from a woman aged 18-35 years with Graves' hyperthyroidism.

A few counts support this clonotype. Being one base from a much bigger clone, this may be a read error. This rearrangement joins TRBV28 to TRBJ2-7, with 8 positions matching TRBD2. Germline loops: CDR1 MDHEN, CDR2 SYDVKM. CDR3 length equals 16 residues. The CDR3 sequence is CTSNPTRLASSYEQYF. CDR3 nucleotides: TGTACCAGCAATCCTACGAGACTAGCGTCTTCCTACGAGCAGTACTTC.

There are many counts of this clonotype. This chain links TRBV12-3 or TRBV12-4 with TRBJ2-7; 8 nucleotides align to TRBD1. The V segment lost 3 bases and the J segment 4 bases; nucleotides outside the gene matches: 5. The CDR3 is 14 residues long. The CDR3 protein is CASSFKTGVYEQYF. DNA of the CDR3: TGTGCCAGCAGTTTTAAGACAGGGGTGTACGAGCAGTACTTC.

This clonotype was found many times. The chain carries TRBV12-3 or TRBV12-4 and TRBJ2-7, with a tentative D call TRBD2 (6 bases). The germline V and J ends were trimmed by 5 bases and 2 bases, with 13 bases remaining between them. The CDR3 covers 14 residues. CDR3 amino acids: CASSLGTGAYEQYF. CDR3 nucleotides: TGTGCCAGCAGTCTGGGGACTGGAGCCTACGAGCAGTACTTC.

The chain couples TRBV30 to TRBJ1-6; D gene ambiguous. V gave up 0 bases and J gave up 8 bases, with 8 bases separating them. CDR3 length: 13 amino acids. In germline, CDR1 is GTSNPN, CDR2 SVGIG (reference sequence). The CDR3 spells CAWSVLWYSPLHF. The CDR3 bases are TGTGCCTGGAGTGTACTATGGTATTCACCCCTCCACTTT.

This clonotype occurred a few times. V gene TRBV11-2 combines with J gene TRBJ1-1; TRBD1 aligns across 10 bases. CDR1 is SGHAT and CDR2 is FQNNGV in the germline V gene. The V gene end was trimmed by 5 bases and the J gene end by 4 bases; junction bases not matched to a gene: 4. The CDR3 is 14 residues long. This CDR3 reads CASSQDRGPTEAFF. The CDR3 DNA reads as TGTGCCAGCAGCCAAGACAGGGGGCCCACTGAAGCTTTCTTT.

This clonotype was seen repeatedly, ten times or more. V gene TRBV27 combines with J gene TRBJ1-2; weak D call: TRBD1 (6 bases). Germline V gene lookup returns CDR1 MNHEY and CDR2 SMNVEV (reference sequence). The CDR3 totals 17 residues. V was trimmed by 6 bases and J by 2 bases, leaving 22 bases between them. The CDR3 DNA reads TGTGCCAGCAGGGCAATATCGGGGGGCGATTTCAACTATGGCTACACCTTC. This translates into CASRAISGGDFNYGYTF.

This clonotype appeared many times. This chain uses TRBV6-1 with TRBJ1-1; no firm D call. Germline V gene sequence: CDR1 MNHNS, CDR2 SASEGT. The CDR3 has 13 amino acids. V gave up 10 bases and J gave up 5 bases, with 17 bases separating them. The CDR3 DNA is TGTGCCACCAACATGGTTTGGGAGACTGAAGCTTTCTTT. Protein sequence: CATNMVWETEAFF.

This clonotype was found a few times. The chain couples TRBV20-1 to TRBJ2-1; 9 bases map to TRBD2. Unmatched junction bases numbered 3, after V lost 4 bases and J lost 2 bases. Germline CDR1 and CDR2: DFQATT and SNEGSKA (reference sequence). The CDR3 sequence is 14 residues long. The CDR3 loop reads CSAMREGPYNEQFF. The DNA for the CDR3 is TGCAGTGCTATGCGGGAGGGCCCCTACAATGAGCAGTTCTTC.

This clonotype came up many times. The chain joins TRBV28 to TRBJ2-3; D is possibly TRBD2 (7 bases). The CDR3 is 17 residues long. V was trimmed by 5 bases and J by 8 bases, leaving 26 bases between them. From germline, CDR1 is MDHEN and CDR2 SYDVKM. The CDR3 loop reads CASSPAGVGGRTATQYF. The CDR3 DNA reads TGTGCCAGCAGTCCAGCAGGGGTTGGCGGGAGAACGGCTACGCAGTATTTT.

The chain employs TRBV5-6 and TRBJ1-1; D may be TRBD1 (5 bases). The germline V gene encodes CDR1 SGHDT and CDR2 YYEEEE. The CDR3 is made up of 16 amino acids. The V end was cut by 4 bases, the J end by 1 base, with 17 bases between. The CDR3, as DNA: TGTGCCAGCAGCCCGGGGGGACGGTATTCGAACACTGAAGCTTTCTTT. This encodes CASSPGGRYSNTEAFF.

This clonotype has ten or more counts. The chain is built from TRBV7-9 and TRBJ2-3, with 7 bases fitting TRBD2. The CDR3 is 16 residues long. Trimming cost V 6 bases and J 3 bases; bases outside gene matches: 12. Germline V gives CDR1 SEHNR, CDR2 FQNEAQ (reference sequence). As DNA, the CDR3 is TGTGCCAGCAGAGAAAAACGACTAGCCGGGACAGATACGCAGTATTTT. Translation gives CASREKRLAGTDTQYF. Filled out from reference TRBV7-9 and TRBJ2-3, the complete variable domain reads DTGVSQNPRHKITKRGQNVTFRCDPISEHNRLYWYRQTLGQGPEFLTYFQNEAQLEKSRLLSDRFSAERPKGSFSTLEIQRTEQGDSAMYLCASREKRLAGTDTQYFGPGTRLTVL.

The chain is built from TRBV19 and TRBJ2-3, with D tentatively TRBD1 (6 bases). V lost 6 bases and J lost 6, with 22 bases in between. This CDR3 region has 16 residues. Germline V lookup: CDR1 LNHDA, CDR2 SQIVND (reference sequence). Here the CDR3 reads CASRQYGTRDPDTQYF. CDR3 nucleotides: TGTGCCAGTAGGCAATACGGGACAAGGGATCCGGATACGCAGTATTTT.

J is TRBJ2-1 and V is TRBV30; D tentatively reads TRBD1 or TRBD2 (5 bases each). Between the trimmed V and J ends, which lost 4 bases and 2 bases, there was a span of 12 bases. This CDR3 has 14 amino acids. From germline, CDR1 is GTSNPN and CDR2 SVGIG (reference sequence). This chain's CDR3 is CAWITGGTYNEQFF. The DNA for the CDR3 is TGTGCCTGGATAACAGGAGGTACCTACAATGAGCAGTTCTTC. Supplemented by reference TRBV30 and TRBJ2-1, the full variable domain reads SQTIHQWPATLVQPVGSPLSLECTVEGTSNPNLYWYRQAAGRGLQLLFYSVGIGQISSEVPQNLSASRPQDRQFILSSKKLLLSDSGFYLCAWITGGTYNEQFFGPGTRLTVL.

This clonotype was observed many times. V is TRBV5-1 and J is TRBJ1-6; D is unresolved. Germline CDR1 and CDR2: SGHRS and YFSETQ. V lost 3 bases and J 7 bases, leaving 11 bases between the germline ends. The CDR3 is 14 residues long. CDR3 residues: CASSSAQPNSPLHF. CDR3 DNA: TGCGCCAGCAGCTCAGCCCAGCCGAATTCACCCCTCCACTTT.

This clonotype appeared a few times. The chain's CDR3 is CSVPGQGASGELFF. The CDR3 DNA follows: TGCAGCGTTCCGGGACAGGGGGCATCCGGGGAGCTGTTTTTT. The chain recombines TRBV29-1 with TRBJ2-2, with 12 bases aligning to TRBD1. The CDR3 is 14 amino acids. Germline trimming cut 5 bases from V and 6 bases from J; bases unmatched to any gene: 4. Germline-derived CDR1 and CDR2 are SQVTM and ANQGSEA.

The chain carries TRBV5-1 and TRBJ2-1; no firm D call. V was trimmed by 4 bases and J by 0 bases, leaving 11 bases between them. The V gene's germline CDR1 is SGHRS and CDR2 YFSETQ. This CDR3 comprises 15 residues. The CDR3 sequence is CASSNQWSSYNEQFF. The DNA for the CDR3 is TGCGCCAGCAGCAACCAGTGGAGCTCCTACAATGAGCAGTTCTTC.

This clonotype has ten or more counts. This chain links TRBV6-2 or TRBV6-3 with TRBJ1-1; D ambiguous. Germline CDR1 MNHEY, CDR2 SVGEGT. The V end was cut by 9 bases, the J end by 1 base, with 12 bases between. The CDR3 contains 13 residues. CDR3 bases: TGTGCCAGTAGACGGATTCAGAACACTGAAGCTTTCTTT. Protein: CASRRIQNTEAFF.

Comments on this clonotype: A read error may produce the germline difference seen at one junction end. The V and J genes are TRBV19 and TRBJ2-7; TRBD1 aligns across 10 bases. Germline-derived CDR1 and CDR2 are LNHDA and SQIVND (reference sequence). This CDR3 contains 16 residues. The CDR3 bases are TGTGCCAGTAGTCTCTTACCGGGACAGGGGTCCTACGAGCAGCACTTC. It codes for CASSLLPGQGSYEQHF.

The CDR3 DNA sequence: TGTGCCAGCAGCCGAGGGGCGGACTCTAGCTCCTACGAGCAGTACTTC. Protein product: CASSRGADSSSYEQYF. J is TRBJ2-7 and V is TRBV5-4; either TRBD1 or TRBD2 may fit D (5 bases each). The germline V gene encodes CDR1 SGHNT and CDR2 YYREEE (reference sequence). V shed 4 bases and J shed 0 bases, with 17 bases lying between them. The CDR3 length is 16 residues. Full variable domain (missing parts from reference TRBV5-4 and TRBJ2-7): ETGVTQSPTHLIKTRGQQVTLRCSSQSGHNTVSWYQQALGQGPQFIFQYYREEENGRGNFPPRFSGLQFPNYSSELNVNALELDDSALYLCASSRGADSSSYEQYFGPGTRLTVT.

This clonotype was seen at least ten times. The chain joins TRBV2 to TRBJ1-1; D perhaps matches TRBD1 (5 bases). With 6 bases removed from V and 2 bases from J, the gap between germline ends came to 16 bases. CDR1 is SNHLY and CDR2 is FYNNEI in the germline V gene. The CDR3 is 15 residues long. The CDR3 DNA reads as TGTGCCAGCAGACCGACCCTGACAGCCAACACTGAAGCTTTCTTT. Protein: CASRPTLTANTEAFF. The full variable domain, its missing parts supplied by reference TRBV2 and TRBJ1-1, is EPEVTQTPSHQVTQMGQEVILRCVPISNHLYFYWYRQILGQKVEFLVSFYNNEISEKSEIFDDQFSVERPDGSNFTLKIRSTKLEDSAMYFCASRPTLTANTEAFFGQGTRLTVV.

The chain has TRBV5-6 and TRBJ2-3, with TRBD2 identical over 15 bases. This CDR3 contains 17 residues. The trim removed 4 bases at V and 2 bases at J, leaving 5 bases unmatched. Germline V gene data show CDR1 as SGHDT and CDR2 as YYEEEE. The CDR3 DNA follows: TGTGCCAGCAGCCCCGGACTAGCGGGAGGGATCACAGATACGCAGTATTTT. This sequence encodes CASSPGLAGGITDTQYF.

Ten or more counts support this clonotype. The chain recombines TRBV28 with TRBJ2-1; 8 nucleotides line up with TRBD2. With 6 bases clipped from V and 10 bases from J, the junction kept 17 bases outside the gene matches. Germline V gene sequence: CDR1 MDHEN, CDR2 SYDVKM. The CDR3 contains 16 residues. The CDR3 bases are TGTGCCAGCAGCTCCCCTACTAGCGGAGCCCTCAAAGAGCAGTTCTTC. Translated: CASSSPTSGALKEQFF.

In this sample, this clonotype turned up many times. The chain links TRBV27 to TRBJ2-1, with D possibly TRBD1 on 5 matching bases. The germline gives CDR1 MNHEY, CDR2 SMNVEV (reference sequence). Trimming took 4 bases from V and 6 from J, leaving 13 bases between them. There are 14 residues in the CDR3. Here the CDR3 DNA reads TGTGCCAGCAGTTCTCCGCTTAGGGGCAATGAGCAGTTCTTC. The encoded protein is CASSSPLRGNEQFF.

In its sample, this clonotype was seen a few times. This chain joins TRBV9 and TRBJ2-1; a weak D match, TRBD1 (5 bases). This CDR3 comprises 13 residues. Trimming stripped 0 bases from V and 8 bases from J, with 9 bases between. Germline V gene sequence: CDR1 SGDLS, CDR2 YYNGEE. CDR3 sequence: CASSVETRDEQFF. CDR3 nucleotides: TGTGCCAGCAGCGTAGAAACCAGGGATGAGCAGTTCTTC.

In this sample, this clonotype turned up many times. The chain combines TRBV7-2 with TRBJ1-2; unclear D gene. The CDR3 has 15 residues. V lost 2 bases and J lost 2, with 12 bases in between. Germline CDR1 and CDR2: SGHTA and FQGNSA. CDR3 residues: CASSLSRGINYGYTF. The CDR3 DNA reads TGTGCCAGCAGCTTATCAAGAGGGATAAACTATGGCTACACCTTC.

This clonotype was counted between two and nine times. The gene calls are TRBV7-8 and TRBJ2-1, with a weak D call TRBD2 (6 bases). Germline V lookup: CDR1 SGHVS, CDR2 FQNEAQ. Between the trimmed V and J ends, which lost 3 bases and 0 bases, there was a span of 9 bases. The CDR3 sequence is 15 residues long. The CDR3 here is CASSLAGNSYNEQFF. DNA of the CDR3: TGTGCCAGCAGCTTGGCGGGGAACTCCTACAATGAGCAGTTCTTC.

In its sample, this clonotype was seen many times. The V call is TRBV28, the J call TRBJ1-1, with D uncertain. Germline CDR1 is MDHEN and CDR2 is SYDVKM. The ends were cut back, 2 bases at V and 1 base at J, with 11 bases in the middle. The CDR3 runs to 15 residues. CDR3 in amino acids: CASSLADVQNTEAFF. The CDR3 DNA is TGTGCCAGCAGTTTAGCCGACGTGCAGAACACTGAAGCTTTCTTT.

This chain uses TRBV30 with TRBJ1-2; D is ambiguous. Germline CDR1 is GTSNPN and CDR2 is SVGIG (reference sequence). V was cut by 8 bases and J by 0 bases, with 19 bases left in between. The CDR3 totals 15 residues. The CDR3 DNA reads as TGTGCCAAAACCACCGACTCGACGACTAACTATGGCTACACCTTC. Its translation: CAKTTDSTTNYGYTF.

This clonotype was observed many times. J is TRBJ2-1 and V is TRBV5-1; 12 nucleotides match TRBD2. Germline V lookup: CDR1 SGHRS, CDR2 YFSETQ. The CDR3 runs to 17 residues. Trimming took 3 bases from V and 6 from J; bases not matched to a gene: 10. The DNA for the CDR3 is TGCGCCAGCAGCTCCTCTAGCGGGAGGGCCGTACGCAATGAGCAGTTCTTC. It specifies CASSSSSGRAVRNEQFF.

V gene TRBV2 combines with J gene TRBJ2-5; D unclear. The V gene's germline CDR1 is SNHLY and CDR2 FYNNEI. This CDR3 spans 19 amino acids. Trimming shortened V by 0 bases and J by 5 bases, and 25 bases separated the two germline ends. The CDR3 DNA sequence: TGTGCCAGCAGTGAAGCGGAACCTAAGCCCCGAGGCGGTCCGGAGACCCAGTACTTC. Its protein is CASSEAEPKPRGGPETQYF.